The T cell receptor (beta chain) described here comes from a study of sequential checkpoint blockade in melanoma. As for the study in general: Arm A got nivolumab then ipilimumab; arm B the reverse, 1:1. Each arm's sequence ended with maintenance nivolumab.

Trimming cost V 6 bases and J 5 bases; bases outside gene matches: 16. The CDR3 covers 16 residues. Germline V gene sequence: CDR1 SQVTM, CDR2 ANQGSEA. The repertoire was sequenced with immunoSEQ multiplex PCR; TCRdb's copy has only in-frame clones and lacks some. Of some 10,000 clones listed, less than 80% are singletons. Described treatment: randomized to nivolumab then ipilimumab (arm A) or the reverse (arm B). Live CD3+CD8+ CD19− CD56− cells were sorted from PBMCs. The V call is TRBV29-1, the J call TRBJ1-2; 9 nucleotides match TRBD1. Sequences were derived from CD8+ T cells sorted from blood (inferred from file names), sampled from a patient given nivolumab and ipilimumab in sequence. The TCR originated in a human donor with melanoma. CDR3 in DNA: TGCAGCGTCCCGGGACAGGGACGGGAGGGACAATATGGCTACACCTTC. Translating gives CSVPGQGREGQYGYTF.